One sample yielded the 25 T cell receptor beta chains listed below, sequenced in a study of Ad26.COV2.S vaccination and SARS-CoV-2 variants. Treatment given: roughly 19 received Ad26.COV2.S at low or high dose, single or two shots; 5 received placebo; per-sample allocation not given. At day 63 after the first vaccine or placebo injection, samples were drawn. Generated by immunoSEQ multiplex PCR, the TCRdb table keeps only in-frame clones and is missing some. The repertoire consists of under 550,000 clones, with 70% to 90% occurring once and the leading ten covering 3.6%. The sample in question was peripheral blood, obtained in a trial of Ad26.COV2.S vaccine versus placebo. The origin of the receptors is a person between 18 and 65 years old who received the Ad26.COV2.S COVID-19 vaccine or a placebo.

The chain couples TRBV5-6 to TRBJ2-5; perhaps TRBD1 as D (6 bases). Germline CDR1 is SGHDT and CDR2 is YYEEEE. This CDR3 has 15 amino acids. Trimming stripped 4 bases from V and 4 bases from J, with 17 bases between. CDR3 DNA: TGTGCCAGCAGCAAGACCCCAGGGGCCCTAGAGACCCAGTACTTC. The encoded protein is CASSKTPGALETQYF. Full variable domain (outside the CDR3, taken from reference TRBV5-6 and TRBJ2-5): DAGVTQSPTHLIKTRGQQVTLRCSPKSGHDTVSWYQQALGQGPQFIFQYYEEEERQRGNFPDRFSGHQFPNYSSELNVNALLLGDSALYLCASSKTPGALETQYFGPGTRLLVL.

The chain combines TRBV15 with TRBJ2-4, with D uncertain. The CDR3 is made up of 18 amino acids. Germline-derived CDR1 and CDR2 are LNHNV and YYDKDF (reference sequence). Trimming left V 0 bases short and J 0 bases short, with 15 bases between. The CDR3 nucleotides are TGTGCCACCAGCAGAGATGGGCAGTCCCAATTAGCCAAAAACATTCAGTACTTC. This translates into CATSRDGQSQLAKNIQYF.

The rearrangement uses TRBV29-1 and TRBJ2-1; D is ambiguous. The CDR3 has 12 residues. V lost 7 bases and J 0 bases, leaving 7 bases between the germline ends. CDR1 is SQVTM, CDR2 ANQGSEA, per germline. The CDR3 coding sequence is TGCAGCGGGGGTAGCTCCTACAATGAGCAGTTCTTC. Translation: CSGGSSYNEQFF.

The chain employs TRBV7-2 and TRBJ2-3; 9 nucleotides line up with TRBD2. The germline gives CDR1 SGHTA, CDR2 FQGNSA. Unmatched junction bases numbered 2, after V lost 0 bases and J lost 1 base. There are 16 residues in the CDR3. For the CDR3, the DNA is TGTGCCAGCAGCTTAGCGTCTAGCGGGGGCACAGATACGCAGTATTTT. As protein: CASSLASSGGTDTQYF.

This chain links TRBV10-1 with TRBJ2-5; 9 bases map to TRBD2. Germline CDR1 WNHNN, CDR2 SYGVQD (reference sequence). V lost 4 bases to trimming and J lost 3 bases; unmatched junction nucleotides: 6. This CDR3 is built from 15 residues. As DNA, the CDR3 is TGCGCCAGCAGTGCCGGCGGGGGGGCCGAAGAGACCCAGTACTTC. Its translation is CASSAGGGAEETQYF.

On this clone: The same CDR3 also results from other DNA sequences found in this sample. The CDR3 nucleotides are TGTGCCAGCTCACCGGGGGCGAGCACAGATACGCAGTATTTT. Residues: CASSPGASTDTQYF. V and J are TRBV18 and TRBJ2-3; D is possibly TRBD1 (6 bases). This CDR3 spans 14 amino acids. Per germline, CDR1 KGHSH and CDR2 LQKENI. With 3 bases removed from V and 0 bases from J, the gap between germline ends came to 7 bases.

This clone was seen just once. This chain links TRBV9 with TRBJ1-5; 8 bases are shared with TRBD1. The V gene's germline CDR1 is SGDLS and CDR2 YYNGEE. V shed 3 bases and J 4 bases; nucleotides not matched to a gene: 3. The CDR3 has 14 residues. The CDR3 here is CASSAGGGNQPQHF. In DNA form, the CDR3 reads TGTGCCAGCAGCGCAGGGGGCGGAAATCAGCCCCAGCATTTT. Combining the CDR3 with reference TRBV9 and TRBJ1-5 gives the whole variable domain DSGVTQTPKHLITATGQRVTLRCSPRSGDLSVYWYQQSLDQGLQFLIQYYNGEERAKGNILERFSAQQFPDLHSELNLSSLELGDSALYFCASSAGGGNQPQHFGDGTRLSIL.

The CDR3 loop is CASRNSFAETQYF. The CDR3 DNA is TGTGCCAGCAGAAACAGCTTCGCTGAGACCCAGTACTTC. V usage is TRBV11-2 and J usage is TRBJ2-5; D gene ambiguous. Germline lookup yields CDR1 SGHAT and CDR2 FQNNGV. The CDR3 is made up of 13 amino acids. V was trimmed by 6 bases and J by 5 bases, leaving 13 bases between them.

The chain employs TRBV19 and TRBJ2-6; possibly TRBD1 for D (5 bases). The CDR3 length is 15 residues. The V and J ends lost 3 bases and 2 bases respectively, with 8 bases between them. Germline values: CDR1 LNHDA, CDR2 SQIVND (reference sequence). In nucleotides, the CDR3 is TGTGCCAGTAGTATCGCAGGGACTGGGGCCAACGTCCTGACTTTC. This codes for CASSIAGTGANVLTF.

This sequence joins TRBV3-1 (or the pseudogene TRBV3-2) and TRBJ2-3, with D uncertain. The CDR3 runs to 14 residues. The germline V and J ends were trimmed by 0 bases and 9 bases, with 13 bases remaining between them. CDR1 LGHDT and CDR2 YNNKEL come from the germline V gene (reference sequence). The CDR3 nucleotides are TGTGCCAGCAGCCAAGATTTGGCGAACCCCACGCAGTATTTT. Encoded protein: CASSQDLANPTQYF.

The chain carries TRBV2 and TRBJ1-4; a weak D match, TRBD1 (5 bases). Germline CDR1 reads SNHLY; CDR2 reads FYNNEI. V lost 8 bases and J 8 bases, leaving 18 bases between the germline ends. The CDR3 sequence is 14 residues long. The CDR3 here is CASQSRVDQEKLFF. CDR3 DNA: TGTGCCAGCCAGAGCAGGGTGGATCAAGAAAAACTGTTTTTT.

CDR3 loop: CASSTLDSMNTEAFF. CDR3 nucleotides: TGTGCCAGCAGCACTTTGGACAGCATGAACACTGAAGCTTTCTTT. J is TRBJ1-1 and V is TRBV5-6; tentatively, D is TRBD1 (6 bases). Germline CDR1 and CDR2: SGHDT and YYEEEE. V lost 4 bases and J 0 bases, leaving 13 bases between the germline ends. The CDR3 loop spans 15 amino acids.

The chain uses TRBV11-2 and TRBJ1-2, with TRBD1 as a possible D gene (5 bases). The CDR3 is 14 amino acids. V was pared by 4 bases and J by 11 bases, with 20 bases between. Germline V gene sequence: CDR1 SGHAT, CDR2 FQNNGV. In DNA form, the CDR3 reads TGTGCCAGCAGCTCTTGGGACGGACCCCCGGGGTACACCTTC. Translating it yields CASSSWDGPPGYTF.

The rearrangement links TRBV15 to TRBJ2-7; D perhaps matches TRBD1 (5 bases). Trimming removed 5 bases at V and 4 bases at J, with 9 bases between. The CDR3 runs to 12 residues. Germline CDR1 reads LNHNV; CDR2 reads YYDKDF (reference sequence). The CDR3 loop reads CATSSAGYEQYF. For the CDR3, the DNA is TGTGCCACCAGCTCAGCAGGGTACGAGCAGTACTTC.

This chain joins TRBV2 and TRBJ2-2; D is possibly TRBD2 (5 bases). The germline gives CDR1 SNHLY, CDR2 FYNNEI. CDR3 length equals 16 residues. Trimming pared 4 bases from V and 2 bases from J, leaving 14 bases between. CDR3 residues: CASSAWASGNTGELFF. For the CDR3, the DNA is TGTGCCAGCAGTGCTTGGGCCAGCGGAAACACCGGGGAGCTGTTTTTT.

The rearrangement joins TRBV5-1 to TRBJ2-5; D might be TRBD2 (5 bases). Germline V CDR1 and CDR2: SGHRS, YFSETQ. The germline V and J ends were trimmed by 4 bases and 2 bases, with 12 bases remaining between them. CDR3 size: 14 residues. Here the CDR3 reads CASSPRTGQETQYF. CDR3 sequence (DNA): TGCGCCAGCAGCCCGAGGACGGGGCAAGAGACCCAGTACTTC.

The J gene is TRBJ2-4, the V gene TRBV6-5; D might be TRBD1 (5 bases). Germline V gives CDR1 MNHEY, CDR2 SVGAGI. V was clipped by 2 bases and J by 7 bases, with 15 bases between them. The CDR3 has 15 residues. This CDR3 is CASSYGQGGWNIQYF. The CDR3 DNA sequence: TGTGCCAGCAGTTACGGGCAGGGTGGGTGGAACATTCAGTACTTC.

This clone was seen only a few times. The chain employs TRBV5-1 and TRBJ1-3; D unclear. Germline V gene lookup returns CDR1 SGHRS and CDR2 YFSETQ. Trimming left V 4 bases short and J 0 bases short, with 5 bases between. The CDR3 contains 13 residues. The CDR3 DNA reads TGCGCCAGCAGCCCCCTCTCTGGAAACACCATATATTTT. This gives the protein CASSPLSGNTIYF.

The V and J genes are TRBV7-6 and TRBJ2-1; tentative D call: TRBD2 (6 bases). Germline V CDR1 and CDR2: SGHVS, FNYEAQ. The CDR3 contains 12 residues. V lost 10 bases, J lost 4 bases, and 11 bases lay in between. DNA for the CDR3: TGTGCCACCGGGCGGGGATACAATGAGCAGTTCTTC. It encodes CATGRGYNEQFF.

This chain links TRBV4-1 with TRBJ2-7, with D unresolved. The CDR3 is 12 residues long. Germline values: CDR1 MGHRA, CDR2 YSYEKL. V was clipped by 4 bases and J by 5 bases, with 9 bases between them. CDR3 sequence reads: CASSRAGHEQYF. CDR3 DNA sequence: TGCGCCAGCAGCCGCGCAGGTCACGAGCAGTACTTC.

This rearrangement joins TRBV3-1 (or the pseudogene TRBV3-2) to TRBJ1-6; D gene ambiguous. The CDR3 contains 14 residues. V was clipped by 1 base and J by 11 bases, with 12 bases between them. The germline CDR1 and CDR2 sequences are LGHDT and YNNKEL (reference sequence). The CDR3: CASSQADGTTPLHF. CDR3 bases: TGTGCCAGCAGCCAAGCCGACGGTACGACACCCCTCCACTTT.

This chain links TRBV7-9 with TRBJ2-1, with a possible D match to TRBD2 (6 bases). This CDR3 has 12 amino acids. The V end was cut by 0 bases, the J end by 12 bases, with 9 bases between. CDR1 is SEHNR, CDR2 FQNEAQ, per germline (reference sequence). CDR3 amino acids: CASSLAGRGQFF. CDR3 coding DNA: TGTGCCAGCAGCTTAGCGGGGCGGGGGCAGTTCTTC.

This sequence joins TRBV7-2 and TRBJ2-5, with TRBD1 as a possible D gene (6 bases). From germline, CDR1 is SGHTA and CDR2 FQGNSA. CDR3 length: 16 residues. The V and J ends lost 1 base and 0 bases respectively, with 12 bases between them. CDR3 loop: CASSLGRGSYQETQYF. CDR3 DNA: TGTGCCAGCAGCTTAGGCAGGGGTTCGTACCAAGAGACCCAGTACTTC.

A note on this clone: Other DNA sequences of this sample code for an identical CDR3. The V call is TRBV19, the J call TRBJ1-1; tentatively, D is TRBD1 (6 bases). Trimming took off 3 bases at V and 1 base at J, with 9 bases between the two ends. Germline V gene lookup returns CDR1 LNHDA and CDR2 SQIVND (reference sequence). The CDR3 length is 14 residues. The CDR3 is CASSISRGNTEAFF. CDR3 bases: TGTGCCAGTAGTATTTCCAGGGGGAACACTGAAGCTTTCTTT.

The CDR3 DNA reads TGTGCCAGTAGTTACGCGACTAGGGGGCTGAACGAGCAGTACTTC. It codes for CASSYATRGLNEQYF. The chain carries TRBV19 and TRBJ2-7; weak D call: TRBD1 (7 bases). The CDR3 is made up of 15 amino acids. V was cut by 5 bases and J by 5 bases, with 19 bases left in between. CDR1 and CDR2 from the germline V gene are LNHDA and SQIVND (reference sequence).